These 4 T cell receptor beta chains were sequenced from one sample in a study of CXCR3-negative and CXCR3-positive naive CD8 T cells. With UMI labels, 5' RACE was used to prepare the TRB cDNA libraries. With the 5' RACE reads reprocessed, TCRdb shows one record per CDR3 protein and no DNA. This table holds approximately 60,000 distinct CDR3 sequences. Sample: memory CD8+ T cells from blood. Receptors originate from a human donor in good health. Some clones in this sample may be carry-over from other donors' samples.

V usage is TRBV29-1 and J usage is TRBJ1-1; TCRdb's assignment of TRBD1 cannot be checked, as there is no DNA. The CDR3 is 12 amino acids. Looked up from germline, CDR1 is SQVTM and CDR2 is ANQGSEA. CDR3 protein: CSVPTGITEAFF.

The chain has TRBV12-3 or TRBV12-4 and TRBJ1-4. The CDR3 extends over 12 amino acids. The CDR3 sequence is CASSLEEKGLFF.

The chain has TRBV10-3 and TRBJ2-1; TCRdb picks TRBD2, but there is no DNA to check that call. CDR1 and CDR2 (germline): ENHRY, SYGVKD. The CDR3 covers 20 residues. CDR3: CAISESKYGLAGSSYNEQFF.

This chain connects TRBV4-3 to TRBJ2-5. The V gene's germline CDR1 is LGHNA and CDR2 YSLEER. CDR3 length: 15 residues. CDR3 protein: CASSQDGIDGETQYF.